Listed below are T cell receptor beta chains from one sample, sequenced in a study of identical twins. Using its own MiXCR run on the 5' RACE reads, TCRdb lists one record per CDR3 protein. The data contain roughly 690,000 distinct CDR3 sequences, around 6% of them singletons. Input material: naive T cells sorted from blood. The receptors here all came from a young man in good health. The CDR3 runs from the conserved cysteine through the conserved F or W. The D gene is left open where the match is weak. Clone size, where shown, is once, few, many, or a class for clones that have expanded.

v_gene	j_gene	abundance	d_gene	CDR3aa	CDR3nt
TRBV29-1	TRBJ1-4	many	NA	CSVSDATNEKLFF	TGCAGCGTTTCGGATGCAACTAATGAAAAACTGTTTTTT
TRBV29-1	TRBJ2-2	few	NA	CSVESPRADGELFF	TGCAGCGTTGAATCGCCCAGGGCCGACGGGGAGCTGTTTTTT
TRBV12-3/TRBV12-4	TRBJ2-2	many	NA	CASRSLADGELFF	TGTGCCAGCAGGTCCCTAGCTGACGGGGAGCTGTTTTTT
TRBV5-1	TRBJ2-7	many	TRBD2	CASSLDVAGGRNEQYF	TGCGCCAGCAGCTTGGATGTGGCGGGAGGCCGGAACGAGCAGTACTTC
TRBV3-1	TRBJ2-3	NA	TRBD2	CASSSQREATDTQYF	TGTGCCAGCAGCTCCCAGCGGGAGGCCACAGATACGCAGTATTTT
TRBV20-1	TRBJ2-3	many	NA	CSARDVSGSTDTQYF	TGCAGTGCTAGAGATGTCAGCGGGAGCACAGATACGCAGTATTTT
TRBV24-1	TRBJ2-1	few	TRBD1	CATSPSGTGLNEQFF	TGTGCCACCAGTCCTTCCGGGACAGGGTTGAATGAGCAGTTCTTC
TRBV7-2	TRBJ2-2	many	NA	CASSSVLTSGTGELFF	TGTGCCAGCAGCTCCGTGTTAACAAGTGGCACCGGGGAGCTGTTTTTT
TRBV21-1	TRBJ2-7	many	NA	CASSKYEPEASYEQYF	TGTGCCAGCAGCAAATATGAGCCGGAAGCCTCCTACGAGCAGTACTTC
TRBV20-1	TRBJ2-1	many	TRBD2	CSVGLAGRSSYNEQFF	TGCAGTGTGGGACTAGCGGGACGGAGCTCCTACAATGAGCAGTTCTTC
TRBV13	TRBJ2-7	many	NA	CASSRTGVHEQYF	TGTGCCAGCAGCCGGACGGGCGTCCACGAGCAGTACTTC
TRBV29-1	TRBJ2-7	NA	NA	CSVLFGGLLADYEQYF	TGCAGCGTTCTGTTTGGAGGGCTACTAGCAGACTACGAGCAGTACTTC
TRBV9	TRBJ2-3	few	TRBD2	CASSLPGGGGTDTQYF	TGTGCCAGCAGCCTCCCCGGGGGAGGGGGCACAGATACGCAGTATTTT
TRBV19	TRBJ1-5	few	NA	CASSIFGGDQPQHF	TGTGCCAGTAGTATTTTCGGCGGAGATCAGCCCCAGCATTTT
TRBV6-6	TRBJ2-5	many	TRBD2	CASSSLRGDPFYF	TGTGCCAGCAGTTCCCTCCGGGGGGACCCCTTCTACTTC
TRBV5-6	TRBJ2-4	NA	NA	CASSLTPGTPKNIQYF	TGTGCCAGCAGCCTCACTCCCGGGACACCGAAAAACATTCAGTACTTC
TRBV7-9	TRBJ1-3	NA	NA	CASSLWNRLDTIYF	TGTGCCAGCAGCTTATGGAACAGGTTGGACACCATATATTTT
TRBV5-1	TRBJ2-6	few	NA	CASSMDFGSGANVLTF	TGCGCCAGCAGCATGGACTTCGGATCTGGGGCCAACGTCCTGACTTTC
TRBV12-3/TRBV12-4	TRBJ1-6	NA	TRBD1	CASSSTTGVDYNSPLHF	TGTGCCAGCAGTTCGACGACAGGGGTGGACTATAATTCACCCCTCCACTTT
TRBV5-1	TRBJ2-7	many	NA	CASSSTSYEQYF	TGCGCCAGCAGCTCCACCTCCTACGAGCAGTACTTC
TRBV20-1	TRBJ1-5	many	NA	CSASEMTGEPQHF	TGCAGTGCTAGTGAGATGACGGGGGAGCCCCAGCATTTT
TRBV11-3	TRBJ2-2	few	NA	CASSPPDRNTGELFF	TGTGCCAGCAGCCCTCCTGACAGGAACACCGGGGAGCTGTTTTTT
TRBV29-1	TRBJ2-5	many	TRBD2	CSVEWQGGDQYF	TGCAGCGTTGAATGGCAGGGAGGGGACCAGTACTTC
TRBV7-8	TRBJ2-3	NA	NA	CASRLARGAVTDTQYF	TGTGCCAGCCGCTTGGCTAGGGGGGCGGTGACAGATACGCAGTATTTT
TRBV12-3/TRBV12-4	TRBJ1-6	many	NA	CASSPNPGANSPLHF	TGTGCCAGCAGTCCCAACCCCGGAGCGAATTCACCCCTCCACTTT
TRBV27	TRBJ1-2	many	NA	CASSLSSAAQYGYTF	TGTGCCAGCAGTTTATCTTCCGCGGCCCAGTATGGCTACACCTTC
TRBV27	TRBJ2-1	many	NA	CASSLKGRPPYNEQFF	TGTGCCAGCAGTCTGAAAGGGAGGCCCCCCTACAATGAGCAGTTCTTC
TRBV29-1	TRBJ1-1	many	TRBD1	CSVPSRDSPLSTEAFF	TGCAGCGTCCCAAGCCGGGACAGCCCTTTGAGCACTGAAGCTTTCTTT
TRBV24-1	TRBJ2-1	NA	TRBD2	CATSAQRESGEQFF	TGTGCCACCAGTGCCCAGCGGGAGTCGGGTGAGCAGTTCTTC
TRBV3-1	TRBJ1-2	few	NA	CASSQSIFGGVYGYTF	TGTGCCAGCAGCCAAAGTATATTCGGGGGAGTCTATGGCTACACCTTC
TRBV4-2	TRBJ1-2	NA	TRBD1	CASSQGAGGAKGYTF	TGTGCCAGCAGCCAAGGGGCAGGGGGCGCGAAGGGCTACACCTTC
TRBV20-1	TRBJ2-1	few	TRBD2	CSARLAGGVYNEQFF	TGCAGTGCTCGTCTAGCGGGAGGCGTCTACAATGAGCAGTTCTTC
TRBV29-1	TRBJ1-1	many	NA	CSVEGRVAMNTEAFF	TGCAGCGTTGAGGGCAGGGTGGCCATGAACACTGAAGCTTTCTTT
TRBV7-2	TRBJ2-5	NA	NA	CASSLETNQETQYF	TGTGCCAGCAGCTTAGAAACAAACCAAGAGACCCAGTACTTC
TRBV7-2	TRBJ2-3	few	TRBD2	CASSNLREGHTDTQYF	TGTGCCAGCAGCAATTTACGGGAGGGCCACACAGATACGCAGTATTTT
TRBV24-1	TRBJ2-4	many	NA	CATSDFGREYF	TGTGCCACCAGTGATTTCGGACGGGAGTACTTC
TRBV6-2/TRBV6-3	TRBJ2-1	few	NA	CASSLAVGGQGNEQFF	TGTGCCAGCAGTTTGGCCGTCGGGGGTCAAGGCAATGAGCAGTTCTTC
TRBV20-1	TRBJ1-1	many	NA	CSARSTEAFF	TGCAGCGCCAGAAGCACTGAAGCTTTCTTT
TRBV27	TRBJ2-3	many	NA	CASSPRQVLRDTQYF	TGTGCCAGCAGTCCCCGACAGGTATTAAGGGATACGCAGTATTTT
TRBV5-1	TRBJ2-1	few	TRBD2	CASSLLLADYNEQFF	TGCGCCAGCAGCTTGTTACTAGCGGACTACAATGAGCAGTTCTTC
TRBV5-1	TRBJ2-1	many	TRBD2	CASSWSGTSVDEQFF	TGCGCCAGCAGCTGGTCCGGGACTAGCGTCGATGAGCAGTTCTTC
TRBV12-3/TRBV12-4	TRBJ1-1	many	NA	CASSLAGTITDTEAFF	TGTGCCAGCAGTTTAGCCGGGACAATTACGGACACTGAAGCTTTCTTT
TRBV29-1	TRBJ2-1	many	TRBD2	CSVQAGPFYNEQFF	TGCAGCGTTCAAGCGGGGCCGTTCTACAATGAGCAGTTCTTC